The clone carrying this TCR beta chain showed up just a few times. What it binds is not known. What was sequenced were expressed TCRB transcripts, since all of the isolated RNA had been reverse transcribed. Naive, central memory and regulatory T cell samples produced a mean of approximately 3.9 million reads. Only in-frame clones appear in the TCRdb table, and some are missing; sequencing was by immunoSEQ multiplex PCR. This repertoire shows some 660,000 clones, about 14% found once; its top ten account for 0.03% to 0.04%. The data stem from a study of beta chain features in type 1 diabetes. Study-wide findings and caveats: When Type 1 diabetes patients were examined, their TCRB CDR3s proved moderately but significantly shorter in all four CD4+ subsets.

The CDR3 has 13 amino acids. Germline-derived CDR1 and CDR2 are KGHSH and LQKENI. V lost 3 bases to trimming and J lost 7 bases, with 13 bases between them. Sequenced material: naive CD4+ T cells from blood. The chain has TRBV18 and TRBJ2-7, with a tentative D call TRBD2 (6 bases). The clonotype originates from a man younger than 30 with type 1 diabetes. The CDR3 region is CASSPPGRGEQYF. The CDR3 DNA follows: TGTGCCAGCTCACCCCCGGGGCGGGGAGAGCAGTACTTC.